The 4 T cell receptor beta chains in this list originate from one sample, sequenced in a study of cytomegalovirus exposure and HLA in healthy donors. PCR involved 60 Vbeta and 13 Jbeta primers. The table came from immunoSEQ multiplex PCR; TCRdb's copy has only in-frame clones and leaves some out. Among approximately 210,000 clones listed, 77% were seen once. The source material was PBMCs. The receptors come from a woman between 25 and 40 years old in good health and CMV-seropositive.

The chain links TRBV19 to TRBJ1-4, with D possibly being TRBD1 (5 bases). Germline-derived CDR1 and CDR2 are LNHDA and SQIVND (reference sequence). The CDR3 has 14 amino acids. Trimming cost V 3 bases and J 7 bases, with 12 bases left between them. The CDR3 is CASSMWRGVEKLFF. As DNA, the CDR3 is TGTGCCAGTAGTATGTGGAGGGGAGTTGAAAAACTGTTTTTT.

V gene TRBV4-2 combines with J gene TRBJ2-3, with a weak D call TRBD2 (5 bases). Germline V CDR1 and CDR2: LGHNA, YNFKEQ. CDR3 length: 15 residues. With 2 bases removed from V and 5 bases from J, the gap between germline ends came to 14 bases. The CDR3 sequence is CASSQPTRGGDTQYF. CDR3 DNA: TGTGCCAGCAGCCAACCTACGCGAGGAGGAGATACGCAGTATTTT.

The chain carries TRBV4-2 and TRBJ2-7; TRBD2 might be the D (6 bases). The germline CDR1 and CDR2 sequences are LGHNA and YNFKEQ. The V gene lost 1 base and the J gene lost 2 bases, with 12 bases spanning the gap. This CDR3 is built from 15 residues. CDR3 in amino acids: CASSQVRAGTYEQYF. Written as DNA, the CDR3 is TGTGCCAGCAGCCAAGTACGGGCGGGGACCTACGAGCAGTACTTC.

The chain has TRBV29-1 and TRBJ2-3; no clear D gene. This CDR3 comprises 13 residues. Germline V gene sequence: CDR1 SQVTM, CDR2 ANQGSEA. Trimming shortened V by 6 bases and J by 1 base, and 11 bases separated the two germline ends. The CDR3 bases are TGCAGCGTCCCCTACTTGGGCACAGATACGCAGTATTTT. Its protein is CSVPYLGTDTQYF.